The 9 T cell receptor beta chains listed next were all sequenced from one sample in a study of cytomegalovirus exposure and HLA in healthy donors. PCR primers comprised 60 Vbeta and 13 Jbeta primers. The protocol was immunoSEQ multiplex PCR, while the TCRdb copy is restricted to in-frame clones and leaves out a portion. The sample has roughly 170,000 clones, approximately 78% seen once; the top ten hold roughly an eighth. Sequenced sample: PBMCs. The origin of the receptors is a woman between 45 and 65 years old in good health and CMV-seropositive.

The chain uses TRBV5-4 and TRBJ1-1; D is possibly TRBD1 (6 bases). CDR1 and CDR2 (germline): SGHNT, YYREEE (reference sequence). CDR3 size: 15 residues. V was shortened by 4 bases and J by 1 base, with 14 bases between the two germline ends. CDR3 in amino acids: CASSSPEQGNTEAFF. The CDR3 DNA reads TGTGCCAGCAGCAGCCCAGAACAGGGGAACACTGAAGCTTTCTTT.

CDR3 loop: CASSYRGGTQYF. The CDR3 bases are TGTGCCAGCAGTTACCGCGGGGGTACGCAGTATTTT. J is TRBJ2-3 and V is TRBV6-5; 7 bases fit TRBD2. The CDR3 sequence is 12 residues long. Unmatched junction bases numbered 1, after V lost 2 bases and J lost 8 bases. Germline CDR1 MNHEY, CDR2 SVGAGI.

This chain's CDR3 is CASSDRRQGNYGYTF. CDR3 DNA: TGTGCCAGCAGTGATCGAAGACAGGGTAACTATGGCTACACCTTC. This sequence joins TRBV2 and TRBJ1-2; 7 bases are a match to TRBD1. CDR3 size: 15 residues. The germline V gene has CDR1 SNHLY and CDR2 FYNNEI. J gave up 1 base and V 3 bases, and 5 bases lay outside the gene matches.

The chain uses TRBV14 and TRBJ2-3; 8 positions agree with TRBD2. CDR3 length: 17 amino acids. Germline CDR1 is SGHDN and CDR2 is FVKESK. V gave up 0 bases and J gave up 2 bases; unmatched junction bases: 7. The CDR3 reads CASSQDEIAGFTDTQYF. CDR3 in DNA: TGTGCCAGCAGCCAAGATGAGATAGCGGGGTTCACAGATACGCAGTATTTT.

V is TRBV6-1 and J is TRBJ1-6; D not certain. This CDR3 region has 14 residues. V was pared by 7 bases and J by 12 bases, with 19 bases between. Germline V CDR1 and CDR2: MNHNS, SASEGT. CDR3 loop: CASMTPWAGVPLHF. The CDR3 DNA reads as TGTGCCAGCATGACCCCTTGGGCCGGCGTACCCCTCCACTTT.

V usage is TRBV18 and J usage is TRBJ2-3; possibly TRBD1 for D (6 bases). V gave up 6 bases and J gave up 3 bases, with 16 bases separating them. Germline CDR1 KGHSH, CDR2 LQKENI. The CDR3 length is 15 residues. As DNA, the CDR3 is TGTGCCAGCTCCCTAGGGCCAGGGGAAACAGATACGCAGTATTTT. Its translation is CASSLGPGETDTQYF.

The chain has TRBV5-1 and TRBJ1-2, with TRBD1 matching 7 bases. With V trimmed by 5 bases and J by 4 bases, 11 bases remained unmatched. CDR1 is SGHRS, CDR2 YFSETQ, per germline. The CDR3 length is 15 residues. The CDR3 bases are TGCGCCAGCAGTTGGGGTGACAGGGTGGGCTATGGCTACACCTTC. This codes for CASSWGDRVGYGYTF.

The V and J genes are TRBV11-2 and TRBJ2-3; 12 bases match TRBD2. Per germline, CDR1 SGHAT and CDR2 FQNNGV. J was trimmed by 1 base and V by 4 bases; bases with no gene match: 6. The CDR3 sequence is 17 residues long. The CDR3 region is CASSSGLAGFRTDTQYF. As DNA, the CDR3 is TGTGCCAGCAGCTCCGGACTAGCGGGGTTTCGCACAGATACGCAGTATTTT. Full variable domain (rest looked up from reference TRBV11-2 and TRBJ2-3): EAGVAQSPRYKIIEKRQSVAFWCNPISGHATLYWYQQILGQGPKLLIQFQNNGVVDDSQLPKDRFSAERLKGVDSTLKIQPAKLEDSAVYLCASSSGLAGFRTDTQYFGPGTRLTVL.

The J gene is TRBJ2-5, the V gene TRBV7-8, with TRBD1 matching over 8 bases. The J call may be faulty, since TRBJ2-7 better matches the DNA end. CDR1 SGHVS and CDR2 FQNEAQ come from the germline V gene. This CDR3 comprises 15 residues. As DNA, the CDR3 is TGTGCCAGCAGCTTAGGGCCGGGACAGGTGTACGAGCAGTACTTC. This gives the protein CASSLGPGQVYEQYF.